This T cell receptor (beta chain) was recovered during a study of cytomegalovirus exposure and HLA in healthy donors. Study-level background: Within the Caucasian-associated ancestry cluster were roughly 79% of the 350 to 400 genotyped donors.

The PCR made use of 60 Vbeta and 13 Jbeta primers. Original data processing: Unique TCR beta chains totaled about 78 million in a later count, with around 11 million of them shared. Here immunoSEQ multiplex PCR was the method, and the copy in TCRdb shows in-frame clones only, minus some. V and J calls and clone size follow that table, whereas D and trimming were derived from the DNA. The sample totals approximately 190,000 clones. Looked up from germline, CDR1 is SQVTM and CDR2 is ANQGSEA. CDR3 length equals 11 residues. V lost 4 bases, J lost 6 bases, and 3 bases stayed unmatched. V usage is TRBV29-1 and J usage is TRBJ2-7, with 7 bases aligning to TRBD1. This receptor was identified in a man aged 25 to 40 in good health and CMV-seronegative. The sequenced sample was PBMCs. The CDR3, as DNA: TGCAGCGTTGTAGGGACAGTCGAGCAGTACTTC. Translated: CSVVGTVEQYF.